This T cell receptor (beta chain) was identified in a study of shared clonotypes between healthy human individuals. Only in-frame clones appear in the TCRdb table, and some are missing; sequencing was by immunoSEQ multiplex PCR. The table records under 2,500,000 clones, approximately 96% of them present only once. The V gene's germline CDR1 is SGHVS and CDR2 FQNEAQ. V trimming: 5 bases; J trimming: 1 base; junction bases outside the gene matches: 7. The CDR3 contains 16 residues. The rearrangement uses TRBV7-8 and TRBJ2-2, with 7 bases fitting TRBD2. Specimen: naive CD4+ T cells sorted from blood. The subset here: CD45RA+ positively selected. The TCR sequence derives from a man aged 18 to 29 in good health. The CDR3 sequence is CASSSGAARNTGELFF. Written as DNA, the CDR3 is TGTGCCAGCAGCAGCGGGGCGGCCAGGAACACCGGGGAGCTGTTTTTT.